Shown below are 18 T cell receptor beta chains from a single sample sequenced in a study of Graves' ophthalmopathy and Graves' hyperthyroidism (dated by TCRdb to 2017 to 2018). These reads were obtained on an Illumina HiSeq 2000. For repertoire sequencing, the TCR beta CDR3 regions were amplified from RNA transcripts. A first-round RT-PCR used HTBI primers with the Qiagen OneStep RT-PCR kit, followed by a second-round multiplex PCR, size selection and purification. In TCRdb, the public reads were trimmed at Q25 with fastp and aligned with MiXCR, with productive beta chains retained. Entries that share a CDR3 protein sequence are merged under the most common genes and DNA. The sample has around 400,000 distinct CDR3 sequences on record, about 17% of them singletons. The ten largest clonotypes hold 1.6% of the sample. The sequenced sample consisted of peripheral blood. The source of these receptors is a woman aged 18-29 years with Graves' ophthalmopathy. Donor details come from another sample of the same person, matched by shared clones.

This clonotype has a count of ten or more. This chain connects TRBV11-2 to TRBJ2-5; D may be TRBD1 or TRBD2 (5 bases each). The length of the CDR3 is 16 residues. CDR1 is SGHAT, CDR2 FQNNGV, per germline. V was trimmed by 6 bases and J by 2 bases, leaving 19 bases between them. CDR3 in DNA: TGTGCCAGCAGAGTTCGACCGGGACCGCCACAAGAGACCCAGTACTTC. Translating it yields CASRVRPGPPQETQYF.

This chain links TRBV28 with TRBJ1-1; no clear D gene. The CDR3 is made up of 13 amino acids. Trimming left V 2 bases short and J 4 bases short, with 8 bases between. In germline, CDR1 is MDHEN, CDR2 SYDVKM. CDR3 region: CASSLISVTEAFF. In nucleotides, the CDR3 is TGTGCCAGCAGTTTAATTTCGGTCACTGAAGCTTTCTTT. Looking up the rest from reference TRBV28 and TRBJ1-1 gives the full variable domain: DVKVTQSSRYLVKRTGEKVFLECVQDMDHENMFWYRQDPGLGLRLIYFSYDVKMKEKGDIPEGYSVSREKKERFSLILESASTNQTSMYLCASSLISVTEAFFGQGTRLTVV.

This clonotype was recorded at least ten times. The chain uses TRBV24-1 and TRBJ2-2, with 8 bases that match TRBD2. V gave up 9 bases and J gave up 5 bases; unmatched junction bases: 7. Germline V gene data show CDR1 as KGHDR and CDR2 as SFDVKD. This CDR3 comprises 14 residues. The CDR3 spells CATGGLGGTGELFF. The CDR3 region has the DNA TGTGCCACCGGGGGACTAGGCGGGACCGGGGAGCTGTTTTTT.

This clonotype was counted ten times or more. The chain links TRBV4-2 to TRBJ1-5; D remains ambiguous. The CDR3 contains 17 residues. The V gene's germline CDR1 is LGHNA and CDR2 YNFKEQ. V lost 4 bases, J lost 0 bases, and 16 bases lay in between. In DNA, the CDR3 is TGTGCCAGCAGCCCCACCGACGGAGGTTATAGCAATCAGCCCCAGCATTTT. Its translation is CASSPTDGGYSNQPQHF.

This clonotype was observed many times. The chain is built from TRBV6-1 and TRBJ1-1; D call uncertain. The CDR3 extends over 15 amino acids. V was pared by 9 bases and J by 4 bases, with 21 bases between. The V gene's germline CDR1 is MNHNS and CDR2 SASEGT. The CDR3 is CASLLSPVRGTEAFF. Written as DNA, the CDR3 is TGTGCCAGTCTTCTATCTCCGGTTCGGGGCACTGAAGCTTTCTTT.

The table lists this clonotype with many counts. The rearrangement joins TRBV27 to TRBJ1-5; D perhaps matches TRBD1 (6 bases). The CDR3 runs to 16 residues. The V and J ends lost 6 bases and 3 bases respectively, with 18 bases between them. CDR1 is MNHEY, CDR2 SMNVEV, per germline (reference sequence). CDR3 DNA: TGTGCCAGCAGGCCCGATTCAGGGGCGGACAATCAGCCCCAGCATTTT. Amino acid sequence: CASRPDSGADNQPQHF.

This clonotype was seen repeatedly, ten times or more. The CDR3 nucleotides are TGCAGTGCTAGAAGGACAGGGAACAATCAGCCCCAGCATTTT. As protein: CSARRTGNNQPQHF. The V call is TRBV20-1, the J call TRBJ1-5, with 8 bases fitting TRBD1. Unmatched junction bases numbered 3, after V lost 2 bases and J lost 3 bases. The CDR3 spans 14 residues. Per germline, CDR1 DFQATT and CDR2 SNEGSKA (reference sequence).

This clonotype was seen at least ten times. V gene TRBV6-5 combines with J gene TRBJ1-1, with 9 nucleotides matching TRBD1. Germline V gene lookup returns CDR1 MNHEY and CDR2 SVGAGI. Trimming at V came to 4 bases and at J to 4 bases, leaving 10 bases not matched to a gene. The length of the CDR3 is 16 residues. In nucleotides, the CDR3 is TGTGCCAGCAGTTTCAAGACAGGGGGTGGCGGCACTGAAGCTTTCTTT. Translating it yields CASSFKTGGGGTEAFF.

The chain links TRBV9 to TRBJ1-1; 8 bases are a match to TRBD1. CDR1 is SGDLS and CDR2 is YYNGEE in the germline V gene. Trimming at V came to 0 bases and at J to 0 bases, leaving 7 bases not matched to a gene. The length of the CDR3 is 17 residues. The CDR3 region has the DNA TGTGCCAGCAGCGTAGAGCCCACGGGACAGGTGAACACTGAAGCTTTCTTT. This gives the protein CASSVEPTGQVNTEAFF.

Ten or more counts support this clonotype. The chain joins TRBV20-1 to TRBJ1-1; D remains unclear. The CDR3 has 17 amino acids. From germline, CDR1 is DFQATT and CDR2 SNEGSKA (reference sequence). V dropped 0 bases and J dropped 2 bases, with 19 bases sitting between them. DNA for the CDR3: TGCAGTGCTAGAGATCGGAGGCAGCCCTATACCAACACTGAAGCTTTCTTT. Its translation is CSARDRRQPYTNTEAFF.

This clonotype was seen ten or more times. The J gene is TRBJ2-7, the V gene TRBV6-5; TRBD1 agrees at 8 bases. Trimming cost V 2 bases and J 4 bases; bases outside gene matches: 16. The CDR3 is 18 amino acids. Germline values: CDR1 MNHEY, CDR2 SVGAGI. The CDR3 spells CASSYARQGRGRRYEQYF. The CDR3 region has the DNA TGTGCCAGCAGTTACGCCCGGCAAGGCAGGGGGCGCAGGTACGAGCAGTACTTC.

At least ten counts were recorded for this clonotype. The chain is built from TRBV28 and TRBJ2-2; D uncertain. The CDR3 consists of 13 residues. The V gene lost 11 bases and the J gene lost 0 bases, with 10 bases spanning the gap. Germline V gene lookup returns CDR1 MDHEN and CDR2 SYDVKM. Here the CDR3 DNA reads TGTGCCTCACCTTCCCCGAACACCGGGGAGCTGTTTTTT. Its protein product is CASPSPNTGELFF.

This clonotype was seen many times. The V and J genes are TRBV7-8 and TRBJ2-7; 9 positions agree with TRBD2. CDR3 length: 16 residues. CDR1 and CDR2 (germline): SGHVS, FQNEAQ. V was pared by 2 bases and J by 5 bases, with 10 bases of the junction left unmatched. The CDR3 DNA sequence: TGTGCCAGCAGCTTAAGGCCTGGCGGGGGGGCCAACGAGCAGTACTTC. Protein product: CASSLRPGGGANEQYF. Supplemented by reference TRBV7-8 and TRBJ2-7, the full variable domain reads GAGVSQSPRYKVAKRGQDVALRCDPISGHVSLFWYQQALGQGPEFLTYFQNEAQLDKSGLPSDRFFAERPEGSVSTLKIQRTQQEDSAVYLCASSLRPGGGANEQYFGPGTRLTVT.

This clonotype was picked up many times. The rearrangement uses TRBV6-2 or TRBV6-3 and TRBJ2-5; D unclear. Germline V gene lookup returns CDR1 MNHEY and CDR2 SVGEGT. The CDR3 is 12 residues long. Trimming shortened V by 4 bases and J by 5 bases, and 8 bases separated the two germline ends. The CDR3 sequence is CASSWASETQYF. DNA for the CDR3: TGTGCCAGCAGTTGGGCGAGCGAGACCCAGTACTTC.

This clonotype was seen repeatedly, ten times or more. The chain links TRBV25-1 to TRBJ1-2; a possible D gene is TRBD1 (6 bases). CDR3 size: 12 residues. The V end was cut by 6 bases, the J end by 5 bases, with 10 bases between. Germline lookup yields CDR1 MGHDK and CDR2 SYGVNS. Here the CDR3 DNA reads TGTGCCAGCAGGGACAGATGGTATGGCTACACCTTC. Encoded protein: CASRDRWYGYTF.

The CDR3 DNA follows: TGTGCCAGCAGTTACTCGGGGCCAGCGGGTTCCTACGAGCAGTACTTC. Translation gives CASSYSGPAGSYEQYF. The V and J genes are TRBV6-5 and TRBJ2-7, with D perhaps TRBD2 (6 bases). The CDR3 is made up of 16 amino acids. V was trimmed by 0 bases and J by 1 base, leaving 13 bases between them. Germline V gives CDR1 MNHEY, CDR2 SVGAGI.

This clonotype has at least ten counts. This chain joins TRBV19 and TRBJ2-7; D may be TRBD1 (6 bases). This CDR3 has 14 residues. Trimming cost V 4 bases and J 3 bases, with 13 bases left between them. Per germline, CDR1 LNHDA and CDR2 SQIVND (reference sequence). The CDR3 loop is CASSTPGDVYEQYF. In DNA, the CDR3 is TGTGCCAGTAGTACCCCAGGGGATGTCTACGAGCAGTACTTC.

This clonotype has ten or more counts. This chain uses TRBV7-2 with TRBJ1-1, with no clear D. The CDR3 is made up of 14 amino acids. Trimming stripped 2 bases from V and 4 bases from J, with 11 bases between. Germline V gene lookup returns CDR1 SGHTA and CDR2 FQGNSA. CDR3 loop: CASSLNHAGTEAFF. CDR3 bases: TGTGCCAGCAGCTTAAATCATGCGGGCACTGAAGCTTTCTTT.